The present T cell receptor (beta chain) was sequenced within a study of T cell responses to AZD1222 COVID-19 vaccine. As to this clone: What it binds is not known.

Repertoires were generated with immunoSEQ multiplex PCR, while TCRdb's copy carries only in-frame clones and drops some. The profile shows 100,000 to 120,000 clones, nearly 90% of them singletons. CDR1 is DFQATT, CDR2 SNEGSKA, per germline (reference sequence). The CDR3 is 16 residues long. V dropped 3 bases and J dropped 1 base, with 16 bases sitting between them. Study results and limitations: Recipients of AZD1222 seropositive at baseline numbered only 5 to 7.

The TCR sequence derives from an adult in good health. The input for sequencing was peripheral blood, taken on day 0 of AZD1222 vaccination. V is TRBV20-1 and J is TRBJ1-5; D is unresolved. The CDR3 reads CSASVPNRKSNQPQHF. Written as DNA, the CDR3 is TGCAGTGCTAGTGTTCCGAACAGAAAAAGCAATCAGCCCCAGCATTTT.